The next 19 T cell receptor beta chains were all read from a single sample in a study of response to subunit inactivated influenza vaccine. TCRdb analysed the RT-PCR reads with MiXCR anew, one entry per CDR3 protein. This repertoire shows 200,000 to 300,000 distinct CDR3 sequences, 10% to 15% found once; its top ten account for roughly 7.7%. The sample in question was non-naive T cells sorted from PBMCs, obtained less than 15 days before vaccination. These receptors all come from a man aged 50-59 years who received an inactivated influenza vaccine.

CDR3 amino acids: CASSPRPGLAGDEQFF. The CDR3 DNA reads TGTGCCAGCAGCCCCCGCCCGGGACTAGCGGGAGATGAGCAGTTCTTC. The chain is built from TRBV11-3 and TRBJ2-1, with 14 bases identical to TRBD2. After removal of 5 bases from V and 8 bases from J, the junction contained 8 bases not matched to a gene. Germline CDR1 SGHNT, CDR2 YENEEA. There are 16 residues in the CDR3.

This clonotype came up many times. CDR3 coding DNA: TGTGCCAGCAGCTTAATAGCCGCAGATACGCAGTATTTT. Amino acid sequence: CASSLIAADTQYF. This chain joins TRBV7-3 and TRBJ2-3; D gene ambiguous. Germline loops: CDR1 SGHTA, CDR2 FQGTGA. V dropped 1 base and J dropped 4 bases, with 6 bases sitting between them. The CDR3 loop spans 13 amino acids.

This clonotype was seen repeatedly, ten times or more. CDR3 residues: CASSQLGQGAGYTF. In DNA form, the CDR3 reads TGTGCCAGCAGCCAACTGGGACAGGGGGCAGGCTACACCTTC. The rearrangement links TRBV3-1 to TRBJ1-2; 12 bases align to TRBD1. Germline V CDR1 and CDR2: LGHDT, YNNKEL (reference sequence). The trim removed 2 bases at V and 8 bases at J, leaving 3 bases unmatched. The CDR3 is 14 residues long.

In this sample, this clonotype is medium-sized. The chain employs TRBV10-3 and TRBJ1-1; perhaps TRBD1 as D (6 bases). There are 15 residues in the CDR3. Trimming shortened V by 0 bases and J by 5 bases, and 13 bases separated the two germline ends. Germline assignment: CDR1 ENHRY and CDR2 SYGVKD. The CDR3 protein is CAISESGGLVTEAFF. DNA for the CDR3: TGTGCCATCAGTGAGTCGGGGGGGCTTGTAACTGAAGCTTTCTTT.

This clonotype showed up many times. The V call is TRBV12-3 or TRBV12-4, the J call TRBJ1-2, with 7 positions matching TRBD1. The CDR3 consists of 12 residues. The V and J ends lost 6 bases and 8 bases, in that order; junction bases with no gene match: 6. CDR3 residues: CASSPTGSGYTF. CDR3 bases: TGTGCCAGCAGCCCGACAGGGTCGGGCTACACCTTC.

DNA for the CDR3: TGTGCCAGTAAAGGGACAGGGGGAAGGGGGGAAAATGAAAAACTGTTTTTT. Protein: CASKGTGGRGENEKLFF. This sequence joins TRBV6-1 and TRBJ1-4; 11 bases are a match to TRBD1. V gave up 9 bases and J gave up 5 bases; unmatched junction bases: 14. Germline V gene lookup returns CDR1 MNHNS and CDR2 SASEGT. The CDR3 has 17 residues.

This clonotype has more than one count but fewer than ten. This chain connects TRBV12-3 or TRBV12-4 to TRBJ1-3; D is ambiguous. The V end lost 7 bases, the J end lost 1 base, and 8 bases lay between the germline ends. CDR3 length equals 13 residues. In DNA, the CDR3 is TGTGCCAGCATTCGTCAATCTGGAAACACCATATATTTT. It codes for CASIRQSGNTIYF.

This clonotype was counted only a few times. The chain combines TRBV2 with TRBJ2-5; D not certain. V was trimmed by 4 bases and J by 1 base, leaving 13 bases between them. Germline V gene lookup returns CDR1 SNHLY and CDR2 FYNNEI. This CDR3 contains 15 residues. The CDR3 loop reads CASSGTRSFQETQYF. In DNA form, the CDR3 reads TGTGCCAGCAGTGGAACGAGGTCCTTCCAAGAGACCCAGTACTTC.

DNA of the CDR3: TGTGCCAGCAGTTCGGACAGGGGGTTCTACGAGCAGTACTTC. Protein sequence: CASSSDRGFYEQYF. The chain recombines TRBV12-3 or TRBV12-4 with TRBJ2-7; 10 nucleotides match TRBD1. Unmatched junction bases numbered 3, after V lost 4 bases and J lost 3 bases. This CDR3 region has 14 residues.

At least ten counts were recorded for this clonotype. The V call is TRBV3-1, the J call TRBJ1-1; D is possibly TRBD1 (5 bases). Trimming removed 0 bases from V and 8 bases from J, with 13 bases in between. Germline lookup yields CDR1 LGHDT and CDR2 YNNKEL (reference sequence). The CDR3 has 14 amino acids. CDR3 residues: CASSQDIGTVEAFF. The CDR3 bases are TGTGCCAGCAGCCAAGATATAGGGACGGTCGAAGCTTTCTTT.

Ten or more counts support this clonotype. CDR3 DNA: TGTGCCAGCAGCTTAGGACCCAGTCCGAACACCGGGGAGCTGTTTTTT. Protein: CASSLGPSPNTGELFF. The chain employs TRBV5-5 and TRBJ2-2; no firm D call. The V gene lost 2 bases and the J gene lost 0 bases, with 11 bases spanning the gap. Germline V gene data show CDR1 as SGHKS and CDR2 as YYEKEE (reference sequence). The CDR3 sequence is 16 residues long.

The V call is TRBV30, the J call TRBJ2-5; weak D call: TRBD2 (6 bases). Trimming cost V 1 base and J 7 bases, with 13 bases left between them. Germline lookup yields CDR1 GTSNPN and CDR2 SVGIG (reference sequence). The CDR3 totals 13 residues. CDR3 sequence reads: CAWSGTGVGTQYF. CDR3 nucleotides: TGTGCCTGGAGTGGAACGGGGGTAGGGACCCAGTACTTC.

The table lists this clonotype with a few counts. V is TRBV10-2 and J is TRBJ2-3; D unresolved. CDR1 is WSHSY and CDR2 is SAAADI in the germline V gene. The CDR3 is 16 residues long. Deletions cut 8 bases from V and 1 base from J, with 19 bases between. The CDR3 sequence: CASQVAPLSRTDTQYF. DNA of the CDR3: TGCGCCAGCCAAGTAGCCCCATTGTCTCGCACAGATACGCAGTATTTT.

This clonotype was recorded at least ten times. The chain has TRBV2 and TRBJ2-5; a weak D match, TRBD2 (6 bases). Per the germline V gene, CDR1 is SNHLY and CDR2 is FYNNEI. Trimming left V 5 bases short and J 2 bases short, with 15 bases between. This CDR3 spans 15 amino acids. The CDR3, as DNA: TGTGCCAGCAGTCGGACCCGGGACTTACAAGAGACCCAGTACTTC. Translating it yields CASSRTRDLQETQYF.

This clonotype was counted between two and nine times. The chain has TRBV20-1 and TRBJ2-7, with 7 bases fitting TRBD2. Per the germline V gene, CDR1 is DFQATT and CDR2 is SNEGSKA (reference sequence). This CDR3 has 15 amino acids. Unmatched junction bases numbered 9, after V lost 2 bases and J lost 2 bases. CDR3 loop: CSARRGGGLPYEQYF. Here the CDR3 DNA reads TGCAGTGCTAGACGTGGGGGGGGATTACCCTACGAGCAGTACTTC.

About this clonotype: One base away lies a much larger clone, so this may be a sequencing read error. This chain joins TRBV6-1 and TRBJ2-3; 8 nucleotides match TRBD1. This CDR3 is built from 14 residues. Looked up from germline, CDR1 is MNHNS and CDR2 is SASEGT. The CDR3 loop reads CASRRTGSTETQYF. CDR3 nucleotides: TGTGCCAGCAGGAGGACAGGGAGCACAGAGACGCAGTATTTT.

The chain joins TRBV6-1 to TRBJ2-7; 8 bases line up with TRBD1. CDR1 is MNHNS, CDR2 SASEGT, per germline. The CDR3 is 13 amino acids. V was pared by 6 bases and J by 7 bases, with 8 bases of the junction left unmatched. CDR3 nucleotide sequence: TGTGCCAGCAGACAGGGGGAAACTAGGGAGCAGTACTTC. Amino acid sequence: CASRQGETREQYF.

This clonotype has just a few counts. J is TRBJ1-2 and V is TRBV3-1; D not certain. The CDR3 extends over 17 amino acids. V shed 0 bases and J shed 3 bases, with 17 bases lying between them. Germline assignment: CDR1 LGHDT and CDR2 YNNKEL (reference sequence). CDR3 in amino acids: CASSQDLRTPRDYGYTF. As DNA, the CDR3 is TGTGCCAGCAGCCAAGATCTGAGGACTCCCCGGGACTATGGCTACACCTTC.

CDR3 amino acids: CASSVGSSGRGTGELFF. DNA of the CDR3: TGTGCCAGCAGCGTAGGGTCTAGCGGGAGGGGGACCGGGGAGCTGTTTTTT. The gene calls are TRBV9 and TRBJ2-2, with 12 positions matching TRBD2. The CDR3 extends over 17 amino acids. V lost 0 bases, J lost 5 bases, and 5 bases stayed unmatched. CDR1 is SGDLS and CDR2 is YYNGEE in the germline V gene.